These T cell receptor beta chains were read from a single sample in a study of T cells in localized non-small cell lung cancer. Produced via immunoSEQ multiplex PCR; TCRdb's table is partial and in-frame only. Of 35,000 to 50,000 clones in the sample, roughly three quarters were seen once. Sequenced material: PBMCs, taken before any cancer treatment. All receptors derive from a woman aged 35 to 70 with stage II squamous cell lung carcinoma. Each CDR3 is given with its conserved first and last residue. The order of the fields is V gene, clone size, D gene, CDR3 length, J gene, CDR3 DNA, CDR3 protein. The D gene is left open where the match is weak. For some rows the clone size is stated as once, few or many, or as a class when expanded; others skip it.

>TRBV10-3|NA|NA|13|TRBJ2-3
TGTGCCATCAGTTCGGGGGAGACAGATACGCAGTATTTT
CAISSGETDTQYF
>TRBV5-6|NA|TRBD1|15|TRBJ2-5
TGTGCCAGCAGCTCCGTACAGGGGGCTGTGGAGACCCAGTACTTC
CASSSVQGAVETQYF
>TRBV28|NA|NA|12|TRBJ1-5
TGTGCCAGCAGTTTAGGGGGGCAGCCCCAGCATTTT
CASSLGGQPQHF
>TRBV4-1|NA|NA|20|TRBJ1-1
TGCGCCAGCAGCCAAGATCTCGGCAGACCGGGCTCAAACATGAACACTGAAGCTTTCTTT
CASSQDLGRPGSNMNTEAFF
>TRBV5-6|NA|TRBD1|15|TRBJ2-1
TGTGCCAGCAGCACTGGACAGGTTTTCTACAATGAGCAGTTCTTC
CASSTGQVFYNEQFF
>TRBV9|NA|NA|16|TRBJ2-3
TGTGCCAGCAGCGCGAGTAATGGGGACCTCACAGATACGCAGTATTTT
CASSASNGDLTDTQYF
>TRBV5-1|NA|TRBD1|15|TRBJ1-1
TGCGCCAGCAGCATAACAGGGGGCGAGGTCACTGAAGCTTTCTTT
CASSITGGEVTEAFF
>TRBV25-1|NA|NA|14|TRBJ1-6
TGTGCCACCAGGACGGAGGCCTATAATTCACCCCTCCACTTT
CATRTEAYNSPLHF
>TRBV2|NA|NA|14|TRBJ1-3
TGTGCCAGCAGTGAATTAGGGGAAGGAAACACCATATATTTT
CASSELGEGNTIYF
>TRBV14|NA|TRBD2|18|TRBJ2-3
TGTGCCAGCAGCCAAGATGGGGTTAGCGGGGGCCGCACAGATACGCAGTATTTT
CASSQDGVSGGRTDTQYF
>TRBV28|NA|NA|13|TRBJ1-5
TGTGCCAGCAGTTTGGACAGAAATCAGCCCCAGCATTTT
CASSLDRNQPQHF
>TRBV10-3|NA|TRBD2|11|TRBJ2-5
TGTGCCAGCGGGAGGGGAGAGACCCAGTACTTC
CASGRGETQYF
>TRBV5-5|NA|NA|14|TRBJ1-4
TGTGCCAGCAGCTTGGGACAGCTTAATGAAAAACTGTTTTTT
CASSLGQLNEKLFF
>TRBV29-1|few|TRBD1|14|TRBJ1-5
TGCAGCGTGGGGGCAGGGGGCTTTGATCAGCCCCAGCATTTT
CSVGAGGFDQPQHF
>TRBV7-9|NA|NA|15|TRBJ1-3
TGTGCCAGCAGCTCCAGGGACCCGCCGAGAAACACCATATATTTT
CASSSRDPPRNTIYF
>TRBV19|NA|TRBD2|14|TRBJ2-3
TGTGCCAGTAAGGTTAGCGGGACCACAGATACGCAGTATTTT
CASKVSGTTDTQYF
>TRBV5-4|NA|TRBD1|13|TRBJ1-5
TGTGCCAGCAGCATGGACAGGGATCAGCCCCAGCATTTT
CASSMDRDQPQHF
>TRBV7-2|few|NA|13|TRBJ2-1
TGTGCCAGCAGGCCGACGGTACTCAATGAGCAGTTCTTC
CASRPTVLNEQFF
>TRBV28|NA|NA|18|TRBJ1-3
TGTGCCAGCAGTTTTTTGGGGCAGTCCTCCAGCTCTGGAAACACCATATATTTT
CASSFLGQSSSSGNTIYF